The source of this T cell receptor beta chain is a study of blood T cell repertoires in COVID-19 (dated by TCRdb to 2020 to 2022). The study in broad terms: The collaborator samples originated in the United States, Italy and Spain and spanned the acute and convalescent phases of COVID-19. The prospective study material was composed of cDNA or gDNA derived from T cells, B-cell-depleted T cells, or PBMCs. Deeply sampled blood TCRbeta repertoires from subjects exposed to, actively infected with, or recovered from COVID-19 were included in the dataset. The repertoires were made available in a free public database intended to serve as a resource for research on the immune response to SARS-CoV-2. The samples were drawn from two sources: the first 160 participants of the ongoing ImmuneRACE study, and about 1,300 subjects contributed by 6 global collaborators. Sample metadata almost always included a de-identified subject ID, COVID-19 status, age in years and sex. HLA class I and class II types, where available, came from metadata supplied by the sample provider rather than from assay-based typing.

The immunoSEQ Assay, a bias-controlled multiplex PCR, was used to amplify TCRbeta CDR3 regions from genomic DNA. The study's processing was this. Within the assay, amplification of reference gene primers was used to estimate how many nucleated cells each sample contained. To quantify the absolute abundance of each unique TCRbeta CDR3 rearrangement, sequence reads were collapsed and filtered. For each sample, productive Simpson clonality was calculated by taking the square root of Simpson's diversity index across productive rearrangements. Here the immuneACCESS table is served through TCRdb, limited to in-frame sequences with V and J called. Missing clones are a known gap in these copies; in checked studies unresolved V genes cover under half, and the rest lacks a known reason. V, J and clone size are taken as reported in that table, and D and trimming were inferred from the DNA itself. For this sample there are approximately 150,000 clones; 88% appear just once. Roughly 1.5% of the sample is in the top ten clones.

Taken from cysteine to phenylalanine, the CDR3 has 15 residues. Solely the CDR3 DNA is kept, with 45 bases framed from the first base. The V end gives up 2 bases and the J end 5 bases, leaving 7 bases in the junction not matched to a gene. Per the germline V gene, SGDLS is the CDR1 and YYNGEE is the CDR2. The full study reports these points: The quantity of clinical and demographic metadata differed by source and by participant and was supplied without curation.

This clone has a handful of counts. Its antigen is unknown. No base quality information exists; no much larger clone differs at one position. Collaborating institutions collected whole blood in K2EDTA tubes following their own protocols. For TCRbeta analysis, collaborators shipped samples in one of three forms: frozen whole blood, isolated PBMCs, or DNA extracted from either of those sample types. Sequencing was carried out using peripheral blood. The sequence joins TRBV9 to TRBJ1-1; TRBD1 matches 9 bases in the middle. The source is a woman aged 50 to 60 with acute or convalescent COVID-19. Read as DNA, the sequence is TGTGCCAGCAGCGTCCAGGGACAGGGAGGTACTGAAGCTTTCTTT. Protein translation: CASSVQGQGGTEAFF.